This paragraph reports one T cell receptor (beta chain). The target antigen is unknown. This specimen comes from a study of shared clonotypes between healthy human individuals. Study details: Used for every donor were three CD4 naive, three CD4 memory, two CD8 naive and one CD8 memory plate.

Regarding the study as a whole: Depth of sequencing was expected to influence donor clonotype sharing. It was the few donors that limited the genetic and exposure-history diversity represented.

Genomic DNA from each subset was divided evenly over several immunoSEQ plates. TCRdb's copy holds only in-frame clones and misses some; the assay was immunoSEQ multiplex PCR. This repertoire shows about 2,500,000 clones, just over 90% found once; its top ten account for 0.14%. Trimming removed 6 bases at V and 5 bases at J, with 17 bases between. The CDR3 contains 15 residues. Germline V gives CDR1 MNHEY, CDR2 SVGAGI. The TCR sequence derives from a man between 18 and 29 years old in good health. The sample was naive CD4+ T cells sorted from blood. Subset indicated: CD45RA+ positively selected. This sequence joins TRBV6-5 and TRBJ1-5; perhaps TRBD1 as D (5 bases). This CDR3 reads CASSPSDTTHQPQHF. Written as DNA, the CDR3 is TGTGCCAGCAGCCCCTCGGACACCACACATCAGCCCCAGCATTTT.